The sequence of this T cell receptor (beta chain) was determined in a study of identical twins. V lost 3 bases and J 4 bases, leaving 6 bases between the germline ends. CDR1 is SGHTA, CDR2 FQGNSA, per germline. The CDR3 consists of 12 residues. MiXCR was run by TCRdb on the 5' RACE reads, yielding one entry per CDR3 protein. Of fewer than 250,000 distinct CDR3 sequences listed, roughly a tenth are singletons. This clonotype came up a few times. J is TRBJ1-2 and V is TRBV7-2; D not resolved. The sequencing sample was made of memory (CD45RO+) T cells sorted from blood. The clonotype originates from a woman aged 18-30 years in good health. The CDR3 region is CASSFASYGYTF. As DNA, the CDR3 is TGTGCCAGCAGCTTTGCCTCCTATGGCTACACCTTC.